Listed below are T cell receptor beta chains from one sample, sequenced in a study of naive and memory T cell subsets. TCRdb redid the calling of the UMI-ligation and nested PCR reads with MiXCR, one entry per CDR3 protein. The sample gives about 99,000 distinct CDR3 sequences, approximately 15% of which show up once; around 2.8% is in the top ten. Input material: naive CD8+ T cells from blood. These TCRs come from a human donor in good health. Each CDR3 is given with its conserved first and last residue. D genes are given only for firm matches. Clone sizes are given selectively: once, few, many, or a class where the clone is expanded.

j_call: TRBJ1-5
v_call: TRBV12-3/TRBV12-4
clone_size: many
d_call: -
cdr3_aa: CASSLVDLPQHF
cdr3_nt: TGTGCCAGCAGTTTAGTCGACTTGCCCCAGCATTTT

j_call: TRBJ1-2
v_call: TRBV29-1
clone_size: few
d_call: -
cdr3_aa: CSVERQGLFGYTF
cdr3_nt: TGCAGCGTTGAAAGGCAGGGCCTATTTGGCTACACCTTC

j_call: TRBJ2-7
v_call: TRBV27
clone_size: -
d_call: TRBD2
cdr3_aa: CASSHAAGGAYEQYF
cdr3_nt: TGTGCCAGCAGTCATGCTGCCGGGGGGGCCTACGAGCAGTACTTC

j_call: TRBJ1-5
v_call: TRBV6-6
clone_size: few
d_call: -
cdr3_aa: CASSTRPQGPDQPQHF
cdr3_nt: TGTGCCAGCAGTACTAGGCCTCAGGGGCCGGATCAGCCCCAGCATTTT

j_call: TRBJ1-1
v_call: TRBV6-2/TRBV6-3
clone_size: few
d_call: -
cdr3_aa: CASYHHPGLSRNTEAFF
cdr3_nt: TGTGCCAGTTACCACCACCCAGGGCTAAGTCGGAACACTGAAGCTTTCTTT

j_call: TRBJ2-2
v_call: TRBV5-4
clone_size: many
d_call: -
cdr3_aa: CASSLSESSYTGELFF
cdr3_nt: TGTGCCAGCAGCTTATCGGAGAGCAGCTACACCGGGGAGCTGTTTTTT

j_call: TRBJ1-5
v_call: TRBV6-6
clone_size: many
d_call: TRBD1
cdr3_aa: CASSLIPQGNQPQHF
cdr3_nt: TGTGCCAGCAGTCTGATCCCACAGGGGAATCAGCCCCAGCATTTT

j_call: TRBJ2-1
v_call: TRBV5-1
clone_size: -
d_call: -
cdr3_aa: CASSSGGYYNEQFF
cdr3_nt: TGCGCCAGCAGCTCGGGGGGCTATTACAATGAGCAGTTCTTC

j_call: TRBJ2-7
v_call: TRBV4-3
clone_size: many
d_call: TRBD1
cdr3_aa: CASSQDRTGSYEQYF
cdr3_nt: TGCGCCAGCAGCCAAGATAGGACAGGTAGCTACGAGCAGTACTTC

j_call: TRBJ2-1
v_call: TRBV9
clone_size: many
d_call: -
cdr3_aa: CASSVEAPLKNEQFF
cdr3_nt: TGTGCCAGCAGCGTAGAGGCTCCACTTAAGAATGAGCAGTTCTTC

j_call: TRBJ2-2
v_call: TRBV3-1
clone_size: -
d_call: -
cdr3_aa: CASSQDFGNTGELFF
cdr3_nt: TGTGCCAGCAGCCAAGATTTTGGAAACACCGGGGAGCTGTTTTTT

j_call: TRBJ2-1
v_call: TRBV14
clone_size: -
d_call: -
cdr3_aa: CASSQVSGYNEQFF
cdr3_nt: TGTGCCAGCAGCCAAGTTTCGGGCTACAATGAGCAGTTCTTC

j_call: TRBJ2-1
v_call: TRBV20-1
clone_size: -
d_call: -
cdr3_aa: CSASNPGRPYNEQFF
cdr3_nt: TGCAGTGCTAGCAACCCGGGAAGACCCTACAATGAGCAGTTCTTC

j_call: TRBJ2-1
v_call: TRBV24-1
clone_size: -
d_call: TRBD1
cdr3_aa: CATSDGTGRLGEQFF
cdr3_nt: TGTGCCACCAGTGATGGGACAGGGCGATTAGGTGAGCAGTTCTTC